The 7 T cell receptor beta chains in this list originate from one sample, sequenced in a study of blood T cell repertoires in COVID-19. Method: immunoSEQ multiplex PCR; TCRdb's copy keeps in-frame clones and lacks some. The repertoire holds 180,000 or so clones, with approximately 86% as singletons. Input material: peripheral blood. Every receptor here comes from a man aged 65 to 79 with acute or convalescent COVID-19.

This clone has a handful of counts. The chain joins TRBV3-1 (or the pseudogene TRBV3-2) to TRBJ1-1; D gene uncertain. This CDR3 contains 12 residues. The V gene lost 0 bases and the J gene lost 4 bases, with 3 bases spanning the gap. In germline, CDR1 is LGHDT, CDR2 YNNKEL (reference sequence). The CDR3 reads CASSQERTEAFF. CDR3 bases: TGTGCCAGCAGCCAAGAGCGCACTGAAGCTTTCTTT.

This sequence joins TRBV5-1 and TRBJ2-3; 9 bases agree with TRBD2. The CDR3 has 15 amino acids. Germline CDR1 is SGHRS and CDR2 is YFSETQ. V shed 4 bases, J shed 4 bases, and the junction held 7 bases outside the gene matches. CDR3 sequence reads: CASSVISGGSDTQYF. In DNA, the CDR3 is TGCGCCAGCAGCGTCATTAGCGGGGGTTCAGATACGCAGTATTTT.

This chain uses TRBV2 with TRBJ2-3; no reliable D call. The CDR3 is made up of 11 amino acids. V dropped 5 bases and J dropped 8 bases, with 8 bases sitting between them. Germline CDR1 and CDR2: SNHLY and FYNNEI. CDR3 sequence: CASSRLGTQYF. The CDR3 DNA sequence: TGTGCCAGCAGTCGCCTAGGTACGCAGTATTTT.

CDR3 residues: CASSDYRSSGNTIYF. The DNA of the CDR3 is TGTGCCAGCAGTGATTATCGGAGCTCTGGAAACACCATATATTTT. This chain connects TRBV2 to TRBJ1-3; D not certain. This CDR3 contains 15 residues. Germline CDR1 reads SNHLY; CDR2 reads FYNNEI. The ends were cut back, 3 bases at V and 0 bases at J, with 9 bases in the middle.

The chain combines TRBV7-3 with TRBJ1-6, with D tentatively TRBD1 (5 bases). The CDR3 length is 14 residues. The V gene's germline CDR1 is SGHTA and CDR2 FQGTGA. V was shortened by 4 bases and J by 10 bases, with 14 bases between the two germline ends. The CDR3 region has the DNA TGTGCCAGCAGCTCGACGGCCCGGGGGTCACCCCTCCACTTT. It translates to CASSSTARGSPLHF.

The CDR3 is CASSYQASPTGELFF. Here the CDR3 DNA reads TGTGCCAGCAGTTACCAGGCCAGCCCCACCGGGGAGCTGTTTTTT. V and J are TRBV6-5 and TRBJ2-2; unclear D gene. Germline V CDR1 and CDR2: MNHEY, SVGAGI. V was cut by 2 bases and J by 4 bases, with 11 bases left in between. This CDR3 comprises 15 residues.

The CDR3 sequence: CASSLYGPQPQHF. CDR3 DNA: TGTGCCAGCAGTTTATATGGCCCACAGCCCCAGCATTTT. The chain combines TRBV28 with TRBJ1-5; no definite D call. V was shortened by 1 base and J by 7 bases, with 8 bases between the two germline ends. In germline, CDR1 is MDHEN, CDR2 SYDVKM. The length of the CDR3 is 13 residues.